Listed here are 14 T cell receptor beta chains from one sample, sequenced in a study of cytomegalovirus exposure and HLA in healthy donors. The PCR made use of 60 Vbeta and 13 Jbeta primers. This table comes from immunoSEQ multiplex PCR, and its TCRdb copy is limited to in-frame clones, with some not included. Among about 100,000 clones listed, less than 85% were seen once. The sample was PBMCs. The receptors derive from a man aged 18 to 35 in good health and CMV-seronegative.

The CDR3 bases are TGTGCCAGCAGTAGGACTAGCAGGGAGGCGCAGTACTTC. Translated: CASSRTSREAQYF. This chain connects TRBV6-5 to TRBJ2-7; 8 nucleotides align to TRBD2. After removal of 5 bases from V and 9 bases from J, the junction contained 9 bases not matched to a gene. CDR1 MNHEY and CDR2 SVGAGI come from the germline V gene. The CDR3 is made up of 13 amino acids.

The V call is TRBV5-6, the J call TRBJ1-2; D is possibly TRBD1 (5 bases). Trimming took off 5 bases at V and 0 bases at J, with 14 bases between the two ends. Germline lookup yields CDR1 SGHDT and CDR2 YYEEEE. The CDR3 is 15 residues long. This CDR3 reads CASRNFGGTNYGYTF. The CDR3 coding sequence is TGTGCCAGCAGGAATTTCGGGGGGACTAACTATGGCTACACCTTC.

This clone is a singleton in its sample. The V and J genes are TRBV9 and TRBJ2-7; the match to TRBD2 covers 16 bases. The V gene's germline CDR1 is SGDLS and CDR2 YYNGEE. V lost 3 bases and J lost 6; bases outside the gene matches: 3. CDR3 length: 15 residues. CDR3: CASSEGTSGGGEQYF. The CDR3 DNA is TGTGCCAGCAGCGAAGGGACTAGCGGGGGGGGCGAGCAGTACTTC.

V is TRBV5-1 and J is TRBJ2-3, with TRBD2 as a possible D gene (5 bases). The V gene's germline CDR1 is SGHRS and CDR2 YFSETQ. The CDR3 loop spans 13 amino acids. Trimming took off 0 bases at V and 6 bases at J, with 8 bases between the two ends. The CDR3 bases are TGCGCCAGCAGCTTGGCTGGCGGGGATACGCAGTATTTT. It specifies CASSLAGGDTQYF.

The count of this clone is one. The chain recombines TRBV27 with TRBJ2-2, with D tentatively TRBD1 (5 bases). V was shortened by 1 base and J by 6 bases, with 9 bases between the two germline ends. CDR1 is MNHEY, CDR2 SMNVEV, per germline (reference sequence). The CDR3 runs 14 residues. This CDR3 is CASSLFLGAGELFF. The CDR3 coding sequence is TGTGCCAGCAGTTTATTCCTAGGGGCCGGGGAGCTGTTTTTT.

The chain joins TRBV7-8 to TRBJ2-3, with 9 bases fitting TRBD2. Germline CDR1 and CDR2: SGHVS and FQNEAQ. V dropped 4 bases and J dropped 2; count of bases not matched to a gene: 13. The CDR3 sequence is 18 residues long. This CDR3 is CASSSLAFGGGDTDTQYF. In DNA, the CDR3 is TGTGCCAGCAGCTCCTTGGCCTTCGGCGGGGGGGACACAGATACGCAGTATTTT.

The CDR3: CASSLGSIFGLAGSYNEQFF. The CDR3 bases are TGTGCCAGCAGCTTAGGCTCAATCTTCGGACTAGCGGGGTCCTACAATGAGCAGTTCTTC. The chain combines TRBV13 with TRBJ2-1; 12 positions agree with TRBD2. CDR1 is PRHDT and CDR2 is FYEKMQ in the germline V gene (reference sequence). The CDR3 is 20 residues long. J gave up 1 base and V 0 bases, and 10 bases lay outside the gene matches.

The chain uses TRBV18 and TRBJ1-2, with no clear D. Germline-derived CDR1 and CDR2 are KGHSH and LQKENI. With 1 base removed from V and 6 bases from J, the gap between germline ends came to 12 bases. CDR3 length: 14 amino acids. CDR3 in amino acids: CASSPRPVSDGYTF. The CDR3 nucleotides read TGTGCCAGCTCACCACGGCCAGTCTCTGATGGCTACACCTTC.

This chain uses TRBV9 with TRBJ2-1; 7 bases are shared with TRBD1. The V segment lost 0 bases and the J segment 6 bases; nucleotides outside the gene matches: 6. This CDR3 has 15 amino acids. CDR1 and CDR2 from the germline V gene are SGDLS and YYNGEE. This chain's CDR3 is CASSVEGQSLNEQFF. In DNA form, the CDR3 reads TGTGCCAGCAGCGTAGAGGGACAGAGCCTCAATGAGCAGTTCTTC.

V gene TRBV27 combines with J gene TRBJ2-3; possibly TRBD2 for D (5 bases). CDR1 and CDR2 (germline): MNHEY, SMNVEV (reference sequence). V shed 7 bases and J shed 1 base, with 9 bases lying between them. The CDR3 loop spans 13 amino acids. The CDR3 bases are TGTGCCAGCAAGCGAGCGGGCACAGATACGCAGTATTTT. This gives the protein CASKRAGTDTQYF.

The gene calls are TRBV7-9 and TRBJ1-3; D is undetermined. With 4 bases removed from V and 0 bases from J, the gap between germline ends came to 7 bases. The CDR3 loop spans 14 amino acids. The V gene's germline CDR1 is SEHNR and CDR2 FQNEAQ (reference sequence). The DNA for the CDR3 is TGTGCCAGCAGCTCAGGTTACTCTGGAAACACCATATATTTT. This gives the protein CASSSGYSGNTIYF.

On this clone: The junction and the germline gene differ at one end; a read error may be behind it. J is TRBJ2-7 and V is TRBV7-2; D ambiguous. The germline V gene encodes CDR1 SGHTA and CDR2 FQGNSA. CDR3 size: 11 residues. CDR3 sequence reads: CAGSAYYEQYF. The CDR3 region has the DNA TGTGCCGGCAGCGCCTACTACGAGCAGTACTTC.

The chain joins TRBV7-9 to TRBJ2-7; no clear D. CDR1 is SEHNR and CDR2 is FQNEAQ in the germline V gene (reference sequence). The CDR3 has 14 residues. V lost 5 bases and J lost 2, with 13 bases in between. CDR3 nucleotide sequence: TGTGCCAGCAGCGCATCAGGTGGGCCCTACGAGCAGTACTTC. This codes for CASSASGGPYEQYF.

The chain couples TRBV5-1 to TRBJ1-1; TRBD1 aligns across 10 bases. J was trimmed by 3 bases and V by 4 bases; bases with no gene match: 6. Germline CDR1 SGHRS, CDR2 YFSETQ. This CDR3 has 15 residues. As DNA, the CDR3 is TGCGCCAGCAGCGAGACAGGGGGCTGGGACACTGAAGCTTTCTTT. Translation gives CASSETGGWDTEAFF.